Each of the 22 T cell receptor beta chains below was sequenced from the same sample in a study of blood T cell repertoires in COVID-19. Clones were read by immunoSEQ multiplex PCR, and TCRdb kept only the in-frame ones, dropping some. Among 400,000 to 500,000 clones listed, 86% were seen once. The sequencing input was peripheral blood. All receptors derive from a woman younger than 45 with active or convalescent COVID-19.

This clone appeared a few times. The chain is built from TRBV11-2 and TRBJ1-4, with D perhaps matching TRBD1 (5 bases). Germline assignment: CDR1 SGHAT and CDR2 FQNNGV. Trimming shortened V by 3 bases and J by 13 bases, and 18 bases separated the two germline ends. CDR3 length: 14 residues. Here the CDR3 DNA reads TGTGCCAGCAGCTTTCATGACCCCGGAAGGGGACTGTTTTTT. This codes for CASSFHDPGRGLFF.

In DNA, the CDR3 is TGTGCCAGCAAGGCGGGAGCAGATACGCAGTATTTT. Residues: CASKAGADTQYF. The rearrangement links TRBV12-3 or TRBV12-4 to TRBJ2-3, with 7 bases lining up with TRBD2. The CDR3 sequence is 12 residues long. V shed 7 bases and J 4 bases; nucleotides not matched to a gene: 2.

The V and J genes are TRBV4-1 and TRBJ2-7; 8 positions agree with TRBD2. This CDR3 comprises 16 residues. Germline loops: CDR1 MGHRA, CDR2 YSYEKL. V shed 2 bases, J shed 0 bases, and the junction held 6 bases outside the gene matches. The CDR3 DNA is TGCGCCAGCAGCCAACCTCTTAGCGGGGCCTCCTACGAGCAGTACTTC. Its protein product is CASSQPLSGASYEQYF.

The chain links TRBV6-1 to TRBJ1-1; TRBD1 matches at 10 bases. The CDR3 is 17 residues long. Germline-derived CDR1 and CDR2 are MNHNS and SASEGT. Germline trimming cut 4 bases from V and 4 bases from J; bases unmatched to any gene: 12. In DNA, the CDR3 is TGTGCCAGCAGTGGCCGACAGGGGGCCAAGGTCTCCACTGAAGCTTTCTTT. Its protein product is CASSGRQGAKVSTEAFF.

The genes are TRBV6-5 and TRBJ2-3; TRBD1 might be the D (5 bases). Trimming removed 6 bases from V and 5 bases from J, with 12 bases in between. The CDR3 covers 13 residues. Germline V CDR1 and CDR2: MNHEY, SVGAGI. CDR3 sequence (DNA): TGTGCCAGCAGGAATGGTAGGGGAGATACGCAGTATTTT. Its protein product is CASRNGRGDTQYF.

V gene TRBV6-5 combines with J gene TRBJ2-3; D gene ambiguous. The CDR3 runs 15 residues. V was trimmed by 6 bases and J by 3 bases, leaving 16 bases between them. CDR1 is MNHEY, CDR2 SVGAGI, per germline. The chain's CDR3 is CASSHRASVTDTQYF. In DNA form, the CDR3 reads TGTGCCAGCAGCCACAGAGCCTCGGTTACAGATACGCAGTATTTT.

The chain is built from TRBV7-8 and TRBJ1-3; tentatively, D is TRBD1 (5 bases). The V gene's germline CDR1 is SGHVS and CDR2 FQNEAQ. The CDR3 consists of 15 residues. The V gene lost 5 bases and the J gene lost 3 bases, with 14 bases spanning the gap. CDR3: CASSPWEDIGNTIYF. CDR3 DNA sequence: TGTGCCAGCAGCCCGTGGGAGGACATTGGAAACACCATATATTTT.

The rearrangement uses TRBV27 and TRBJ2-1, with 8 positions matching TRBD2. V was clipped by 2 bases and J by 9 bases; unmatched bases: 18. This CDR3 has 18 residues. Germline CDR1 reads MNHEY; CDR2 reads SMNVEV (reference sequence). CDR3 bases: TGTGCCAGCAGTTTAGTCGAAAGCGTCATGGCGGGGGGCGGTGAGCAGTTCTTC. Amino acid sequence: CASSLVESVMAGGGEQFF.

The genes are TRBV3-1 (or the pseudogene TRBV3-2) and TRBJ1-3, with a possible D match to TRBD1 (5 bases). The V gene's germline CDR1 is LGHDT and CDR2 YNNKEL (reference sequence). This CDR3 contains 19 residues. The V and J ends lost 3 bases and 2 bases respectively, with 23 bases between them. The CDR3, as DNA: TGTGCCAGCAGCCACGGTGCGGGGGGGGTCAAGTATGCTGGAAACACCATATATTTT. Translation gives CASSHGAGGVKYAGNTIYF.

Here the CDR3 DNA reads TGTGCCAGCAGCCGACCAGGGGATGGCTACACCTTC. Translating gives CASSRPGDGYTF. This sequence joins TRBV2 and TRBJ1-2; tentatively, D is TRBD1 (6 bases). Germline V gene data show CDR1 as SNHLY and CDR2 as FYNNEI. The length of the CDR3 is 12 residues. V shed 6 bases and J shed 6 bases, with 11 bases lying between them.

The chain links TRBV19 to TRBJ2-2; D possibly corresponds to TRBD1 (6 bases). The V gene's germline CDR1 is LNHDA and CDR2 SQIVND (reference sequence). The V end lost 6 bases, the J end lost 1 base, and 12 bases lay between the germline ends. The CDR3 spans 15 residues. The CDR3 nucleotides are TGTGCCAGTAGCCTGGGACAACTGAACACCGGGGAGCTGTTTTTT. It translates to CASSLGQLNTGELFF.

This chain joins TRBV4-1 and TRBJ1-5; D may be TRBD1 (5 bases). Per germline, CDR1 MGHRA and CDR2 YSYEKL. The V end lost 0 bases, the J end lost 7 bases, and 13 bases lay between the germline ends. The CDR3 extends over 15 amino acids. Here the CDR3 reads CASSQDRQGFQPQHF. Written as DNA, the CDR3 is TGCGCCAGCAGCCAAGATAGGCAGGGTTTCCAGCCCCAGCATTTT.

About this clone: Distinct nucleotide sequences in the sample also encode this CDR3. The V call is TRBV5-1, the J call TRBJ2-7; D unclear. Trimming stripped 4 bases from V and 2 bases from J, with 10 bases between. From germline, CDR1 is SGHRS and CDR2 YFSETQ. The CDR3 covers 13 residues. CDR3 amino acids: CASSLTGAYEQYF. The CDR3 coding sequence is TGCGCCAGCAGCCTAACCGGAGCCTACGAGCAGTACTTC.

The chain employs TRBV19 and TRBJ2-3; 16 bases match TRBD2. Unmatched junction bases numbered 6, after V lost 5 bases and J lost 4 bases. The CDR3 runs 17 residues. Germline values: CDR1 LNHDA, CDR2 SQIVND (reference sequence). In nucleotides, the CDR3 is TGTGCCAGTAGTGTATCCGGGACTAGCGGGGGGGCAGATACGCAGTATTTT. It yields the protein CASSVSGTSGGADTQYF.

The chain employs TRBV12-3 or TRBV12-4 and TRBJ2-5; D unresolved. The CDR3 runs to 12 residues. V lost 2 bases to trimming and J lost 5 bases, with 6 bases between them. The CDR3 loop is CASSLNRETQYF. CDR3 nucleotide sequence: TGTGCCAGCAGTTTAAATCGGGAGACCCAGTACTTC.

The genes are TRBV10-2 and TRBJ2-7; 9 nucleotides align to TRBD1. The CDR3 is 16 amino acids. From germline, CDR1 is WSHSY and CDR2 SAAADI. V shed 4 bases and J 4 bases; nucleotides not matched to a gene: 11. CDR3 region: CASSGVFGTGNYEQYF. CDR3 coding DNA: TGCGCCAGCAGTGGGGTTTTCGGGACAGGGAATTACGAGCAGTACTTC.

This clone is a singleton in its sample. The chain has TRBV27 and TRBJ2-1, with 14 bases lining up with TRBD2. The CDR3 sequence is 18 residues long. V shed 6 bases, J shed 2 bases, and the junction held 9 bases outside the gene matches. The germline gives CDR1 MNHEY, CDR2 SMNVEV (reference sequence). The CDR3 sequence is CASRQYGTSGSPYNEQFF. As DNA, the CDR3 is TGTGCCAGCAGACAATACGGGACTAGCGGGAGCCCCTACAATGAGCAGTTCTTC.

This clone was recorded only once. The V gene is TRBV5-1, the J gene TRBJ2-1; TRBD1 matches at 8 bases. V gave up 0 bases and J gave up 9 bases; unmatched junction bases: 8. CDR3 length: 15 amino acids. CDR1 and CDR2 from the germline V gene are SGHRS and YFSETQ. The CDR3 spells CASSLGQGPGVEQFF. DNA for the CDR3: TGCGCCAGCAGCTTGGGACAGGGGCCAGGGGTTGAGCAGTTCTTC.

This clone was seen just once. This chain links TRBV7-2 with TRBJ2-5; TRBD2 might be the D (6 bases). The germline V and J ends were trimmed by 3 bases and 1 base, with 18 bases remaining between them. Germline-derived CDR1 and CDR2 are SGHTA and FQGNSA. The CDR3 extends over 17 amino acids. The CDR3 DNA follows: TGTGCCAGCAGCTTCTTCCCGGGACTCGCCGTCCAAGAGACCCAGTACTTC. Its protein product is CASSFFPGLAVQETQYF.

This chain uses TRBV10-1 with TRBJ2-2; TRBD1 matches 8 bases. Germline CDR1 and CDR2: WNHNN and SYGVQD (reference sequence). J gave up 5 bases and V 10 bases, and 6 bases lay outside the gene matches. The CDR3 totals 13 residues. CDR3 sequence: CATGTGDTGELFF. The CDR3 DNA reads TGCGCCACTGGGACAGGCGATACCGGGGAGCTGTTTTTT.

The chain uses TRBV27 and TRBJ1-2, with D maybe TRBD1 (5 bases). The V end lost 4 bases, the J end lost 3 bases, and 12 bases lay between the germline ends. Germline assignment: CDR1 MNHEY and CDR2 SMNVEV (reference sequence). The CDR3 has 14 residues. This CDR3 is CASSSGTAHYGYTF. DNA for the CDR3: TGTGCCAGCAGTTCTGGGACTGCCCACTATGGCTACACCTTC.

The genes are TRBV3-1 (or the pseudogene TRBV3-2) and TRBJ1-1; 10 bases agree with TRBD1. V shed 3 bases and J 1 base; nucleotides not matched to a gene: 5. The CDR3 covers 16 residues. Germline lookup yields CDR1 LGHDT and CDR2 YNNKEL (reference sequence). The CDR3 sequence is CASSHDRGPSNTEAFF. CDR3 nucleotide sequence: TGTGCCAGCAGCCACGACAGGGGGCCCTCGAACACTGAAGCTTTCTTT.